The next 31 T cell receptor beta chains were all read from a single sample in a study of blood T cell repertoires in COVID-19. The data were produced by immunoSEQ multiplex PCR, yet TCRdb's version contains in-frame clones alone and is incomplete. The repertoire has approximately 100,000 clones, 82% of them found once; the top ten carry roughly a tenth. Sequenced: peripheral blood. These receptors originate from a man between 65 and 85 years old with acute or convalescent COVID-19.

The chain recombines TRBV7-2 with TRBJ1-5; perhaps TRBD1 as D (5 bases). Trimming cost V 1 base and J 4 bases, with 11 bases left between them. The CDR3 contains 15 residues. Germline CDR1 SGHTA, CDR2 FQGNSA. DNA of the CDR3: TGTGCCAGCAGCTTAGGCGGGGCTGAAAATCAGCCCCAGCATTTT. Its translation is CASSLGGAENQPQHF.

This sequence joins TRBV27 and TRBJ1-1; D gene unclear. Per the germline V gene, CDR1 is MNHEY and CDR2 is SMNVEV (reference sequence). Trimming pared 8 bases from V and 5 bases from J, leaving 18 bases between. The CDR3 has 14 residues. The CDR3 is CASSPGGRRTEAFF. Here the CDR3 DNA reads TGTGCCAGCTCGCCGGGAGGGAGGAGGACTGAAGCTTTCTTT.

The chain joins TRBV5-1 to TRBJ2-7, with D uncertain. The V and J ends lost 0 bases and 3 bases respectively, with 7 bases between them. CDR1 is SGHRS and CDR2 is YFSETQ in the germline V gene. The CDR3 is 13 residues long. CDR3 DNA: TGCGCCAGCAGCTTGGACAGAAACTACGAGCAGTACTTC. Its translation is CASSLDRNYEQYF.

The gene calls are TRBV12-3 or TRBV12-4 and TRBJ1-5; D remains unclear. CDR3 size: 13 residues. The germline V and J ends were trimmed by 10 bases and 7 bases, with 17 bases remaining between them. CDR3 residues: CATRVGLGQPQHF. CDR3 DNA sequence: TGTGCCACGCGGGTAGGGCTGGGACAGCCCCAGCATTTT.

The chain recombines TRBV7-2 with TRBJ1-1, with 11 bases fitting TRBD1. The ends lost 5 bases at V and 1 base at J; junction bases unmatched: 9. The CDR3 sequence is 17 residues long. CDR1 SGHTA and CDR2 FQGNSA come from the germline V gene. The CDR3: CASSGRPGQGGNTEAFF. CDR3 sequence (DNA): TGTGCCAGCAGCGGAAGACCGGGACAGGGGGGGAACACTGAAGCTTTCTTT.

The chain links TRBV27 to TRBJ1-4; 12 bases match TRBD1. The CDR3 loop spans 14 amino acids. Germline V CDR1 and CDR2: MNHEY, SMNVEV (reference sequence). Trimming removed 2 bases from V and 12 bases from J; junction bases left unmatched: 4. The CDR3 bases are TGTGCCAGCAGTTTAAGGGACAGGGGGCGGGAACTGTTTTTT. It yields the protein CASSLRDRGRELFF. Using reference TRBV27 and TRBJ1-4 for the parts outside the CDR3, the full variable domain is EAQVTQNPRYLITVTGKKLTVTCSQNMNHEYMSWYRQDPGLGLRQIYYSMNVEVTDKGDVPEGYKVSRKEKRNFPLILESPSPNQTSLYFCASSLRDRGRELFFGSGTQLSVL.

The genes are TRBV2 and TRBJ1-4, with 10 bases lining up with TRBD1. The V and J ends lost 6 bases and 3 bases, in that order; junction bases with no gene match: 4. Germline CDR1 reads SNHLY; CDR2 reads FYNNEI. The CDR3 extends over 15 amino acids. Written as DNA, the CDR3 is TGTGCCAGCAGGGGACAGGGGAGTCCTAATGAAAAACTGTTTTTT. Its translation is CASRGQGSPNEKLFF.

The chain recombines TRBV29-1 with TRBJ2-5, with 16 bases identical to TRBD2. V lost 5 bases, J lost 8 bases, and 8 bases stayed unmatched. This CDR3 contains 15 residues. Looked up from germline, CDR1 is SQVTM and CDR2 is ANQGSEA. CDR3 nucleotides: TGCAGCGTTAAGCTTGGGACTAGCGGGAGGGCAACCCAGTACTTC. Encoded protein: CSVKLGTSGRATQYF.

The chain uses TRBV15 and TRBJ2-7; TRBD1 agrees at 8 bases. The J segment lost 5 bases and the V segment lost 0 bases, leaving 9 bases of the junction unmatched. The CDR3 runs to 16 residues. Germline loops: CDR1 LNHNV, CDR2 YYDKDF (reference sequence). The CDR3 sequence: CATSRDQGAVADEQYF. The CDR3, as DNA: TGTGCCACCAGCAGAGATCAGGGGGCCGTAGCGGACGAGCAGTACTTC.

The V gene is TRBV27, the J gene TRBJ1-4, with a possible D match to TRBD1 (5 bases). Trimming shortened V by 1 base and J by 13 bases, and 10 bases separated the two germline ends. This CDR3 region has 12 residues. Germline-derived CDR1 and CDR2 are MNHEY and SMNVEV (reference sequence). DNA for the CDR3: TGTGCCAGCAGTTTATTCCAGGGAAGACTGTTTTTT. Translated, it gives CASSLFQGRLFF.

The rearrangement uses TRBV27 and TRBJ2-7; 12 bases match TRBD2. V was clipped by 6 bases and J by 9 bases; unmatched bases: 15. The CDR3 spans 16 residues. CDR1 MNHEY and CDR2 SMNVEV come from the germline V gene (reference sequence). CDR3 nucleotide sequence: TGTGCCAGCAGCCTCACACCCGCTAGCGGGAGGGCTTGGCAGTACTTC. Its protein is CASSLTPASGRAWQYF.

In its sample, this clone was seen once. This chain uses TRBV5-4 with TRBJ2-1; 9 bases map to TRBD1. The trim removed 3 bases at V and 4 bases at J, leaving 8 bases unmatched. There are 16 residues in the CDR3. The germline V gene has CDR1 SGHNT and CDR2 YYREEE (reference sequence). The CDR3 DNA is TGTGCCAGCAGCTACTACCGGACAGGGGAATACAATGAGCAGTTCTTC. It codes for CASSYYRTGEYNEQFF.

The chain is built from TRBV7-2 and TRBJ1-2; no clear D gene. The CDR3 is made up of 13 amino acids. The V gene lost 3 bases and the J gene lost 8 bases, with 13 bases spanning the gap. Germline loops: CDR1 SGHTA, CDR2 FQGNSA. The CDR3 DNA reads TGTGCCAGCAGCTTTGAGGGAATAGAGGGCTACACCTTC. Translating it yields CASSFEGIEGYTF.

The V gene is TRBV21-1, the J gene TRBJ2-1; the D call of TRBD2 is as the table states it, not checked on the DNA. TRBV21-1 is labeled a pseudogene. CDR3 length equals 16 residues. CDR3 nucleotide sequence: TGTGCCAGCAGCACCCACGCCAGGGACGGGGGCAATGAGCAGTTCTTC. Its protein product is CASSTHARDGGNEQFF.

This clone was counted a single time. The CDR3 loop is CAWSVQGDYGYTF. The CDR3 nucleotides are TGTGCCTGGAGTGTCCAGGGCGACTATGGCTACACCTTC. The J gene is TRBJ1-2, the V gene TRBV30, with D possibly being TRBD1 (5 bases). Trimming shortened V by 0 bases and J by 3 bases, and 8 bases separated the two germline ends. Germline assignment: CDR1 GTSNPN and CDR2 SVGIG (reference sequence). The CDR3 runs to 13 residues.

The chain carries TRBV13 and TRBJ2-7; TRBD1 might be the D (6 bases). Looked up from germline, CDR1 is PRHDT and CDR2 is FYEKMQ (reference sequence). The V gene lost 5 bases and the J gene lost 3 bases, with 11 bases spanning the gap. This CDR3 is 13 amino acids long. CDR3 sequence reads: CASSRRDNYEQYF. As DNA, the CDR3 is TGTGCCAGCAGCCGCCGGGACAACTACGAGCAGTACTTC. Drawing the rest from reference TRBV13 and TRBJ2-7, the complete variable domain is AAGVIQSPRHLIKEKRETATLKCYPIPRHDTVYWYQQGPGQDPQFLISFYEKMQSDKGSIPDRFSAQQFSDYHSELNMSSLELGDSALYFCASSRRDNYEQYFGPGTRLTVT.

CDR3 nucleotide sequence: TGTGCCAGTAGTAGAATGGACAGAGATCAGCCCCAGCATTTT. It codes for CASSRMDRDQPQHF. The V gene is TRBV19, the J gene TRBJ1-5; D is perhaps TRBD1 (6 bases). The CDR3 sequence is 14 residues long. Germline V gene sequence: CDR1 LNHDA, CDR2 SQIVND (reference sequence). The germline V and J ends were trimmed by 4 bases and 5 bases, with 12 bases remaining between them.

The CDR3, as DNA: TGTGCCAGCAGACAGGGGGGAGAGACCCAGTACTTC. Protein product: CASRQGGETQYF. V and J are TRBV7-9 and TRBJ2-5; 8 nucleotides agree with TRBD1. CDR1 and CDR2 from the germline V gene are SEHNR and FQNEAQ (reference sequence). This CDR3 contains 12 residues. With V trimmed by 6 bases and J by 4 bases, 1 base remained unmatched.

This rearrangement joins TRBV10-2 to TRBJ2-1, with D maybe TRBD2 (5 bases). CDR1 is WSHSY, CDR2 SAAADI, per germline. Trimming took 6 bases from V and 11 from J, leaving 14 bases between them. The CDR3 sequence is 12 residues long. The DNA for the CDR3 is TGCGCCAGCAGGGACTTGGACGGCCAGCAGTTCTTC. Translated: CASRDLDGQQFF.

The V and J genes are TRBV5-5 and TRBJ1-2; D might be TRBD1 (5 bases). Deletions cut 1 base from V and 8 bases from J, with 12 bases between. Germline loops: CDR1 SGHKS, CDR2 YYEKEE (reference sequence). This CDR3 region has 13 residues. The CDR3 is CASSLLAGDGYTF. The CDR3 DNA is TGTGCCAGCAGCTTGTTGGCGGGGGACGGCTACACCTTC.

This chain connects TRBV4-3 to TRBJ2-1, with 7 bases identical to TRBD2. Germline assignment: CDR1 LGHNA and CDR2 YSLEER. With V trimmed by 0 bases and J by 8 bases, 10 bases remained unmatched. The length of the CDR3 is 16 residues. CDR3 DNA: TGCGCCAGCAGCCAAGAGGGACCGAGCGGGGTGGATGAGCAGTTCTTC. Protein product: CASSQEGPSGVDEQFF.

The rearrangement joins TRBV7-2 to TRBJ2-7; TRBD1 is a possible D gene (5 bases). V was clipped by 2 bases and J by 1 base, with 9 bases between them. Germline CDR1 SGHTA, CDR2 FQGNSA. This CDR3 contains 14 residues. DNA of the CDR3: TGTGCCAGCAGCTTACAGGGCAGTTCCTACGAGCAGTACTTC. Translating it yields CASSLQGSSYEQYF.

CDR3 bases: TGTGCCAGCAGCTTAAATAGGAACACTGAAGCTTTCTTT. Its protein product is CASSLNRNTEAFF. This chain joins TRBV7-6 and TRBJ1-1; D is undetermined. V lost 2 bases and J 1 base, leaving 5 bases between the germline ends. The CDR3 is made up of 13 amino acids. The germline CDR1 and CDR2 sequences are SGHVS and FNYEAQ.

V is TRBV30 and J is TRBJ1-1, with 10 nucleotides matching TRBD1. V shed 5 bases, J shed 3 bases, and the junction held 3 bases outside the gene matches. Germline CDR1 is GTSNPN and CDR2 is SVGIG (reference sequence). The CDR3 runs 13 residues. The DNA for the CDR3 is TGTGCCTGGGACAGGGGGCGCTACACTGAAGCTTTCTTT. Residues: CAWDRGRYTEAFF.

This sequence joins TRBV24-1 and TRBJ2-1; TRBD2 aligns across 8 bases. The germline gives CDR1 KGHDR, CDR2 SFDVKD. Trimming removed 3 bases from V and 3 bases from J; junction bases left unmatched: 9. CDR3 length equals 17 residues. The CDR3 DNA sequence: TGTGCCACCAGTGATCATAGCGGGGCCGGCCGCTACAATGAGCAGTTCTTC. It translates to CATSDHSGAGRYNEQFF.

The CDR3 is CATRTGSSYNEQFF. As DNA, the CDR3 is TGTGCCACCCGGACAGGCAGCTCCTACAATGAGCAGTTCTTC. V and J are TRBV28 and TRBJ2-1; TRBD1 matches at 7 bases. The germline V gene encodes CDR1 MDHEN and CDR2 SYDVKM. Losses at the gene ends were 10 bases for V and 0 bases for J; bases not matched to a gene: 6. This CDR3 has 14 amino acids.

The chain is built from TRBV5-1 and TRBJ1-1, with a possible D match to TRBD1 (5 bases). This CDR3 is built from 15 residues. Trimming shortened V by 2 bases and J by 3 bases, and 14 bases separated the two germline ends. Germline CDR1 and CDR2: SGHRS and YFSETQ. The chain's CDR3 is CASSFRGAGDTEAFF. The DNA for the CDR3 is TGCGCCAGCAGCTTTCGTGGTGCGGGGGACACTGAAGCTTTCTTT.

The chain is built from TRBV11-3 and TRBJ2-1; D may be TRBD2 (6 bases). This CDR3 has 15 amino acids. The V gene's germline CDR1 is SGHNT and CDR2 YENEEA. The germline V and J ends were trimmed by 6 bases and 5 bases, with 17 bases remaining between them. Here the CDR3 reads CASSLSGLTDNEQFF. CDR3 sequence (DNA): TGTGCCAGCAGTCTTAGTGGACTAACTGACAATGAGCAGTTCTTC. The variable domain in full, completed from reference TRBV11-3 and TRBJ2-1, reads EAGVVQSPRYKIIEKKQPVAFWCNPISGHNTLYWYLQNLGQGPELLIRYENEEAVDDSQLPKDRFSAERLKGVDSTLKIQPAELGDSAVYLCASSLSGLTDNEQFFGPGTRLTVL.

The chain carries TRBV19 and TRBJ2-1; 7 nucleotides match TRBD2. Germline CDR1 and CDR2: LNHDA and SQIVND (reference sequence). The CDR3 totals 17 residues. V dropped 1 base and J dropped 4; count of bases not matched to a gene: 10. This chain's CDR3 is CASSIVGRASGYNEQFF. DNA for the CDR3: TGTGCCAGTAGTATAGTCGGAAGGGCTAGCGGTTACAATGAGCAGTTCTTC.

The rearrangement links TRBV9 to TRBJ1-6, with 8 bases identical to TRBD1. The CDR3 is made up of 16 amino acids. Germline CDR1 and CDR2: SGDLS and YYNGEE. J lost 10 bases, V lost 1 base, and 10 bases had no gene match. DNA of the CDR3: TGTGCCAGCAGCGTAAATACAGGGGGAATGGGATCACCCCTCCACTTT. Residues: CASSVNTGGMGSPLHF.

The gene calls are TRBV19 and TRBJ2-2; maybe TRBD1 (6 bases). The germline CDR1 and CDR2 sequences are LNHDA and SQIVND (reference sequence). This CDR3 region has 15 residues. V was shortened by 8 bases and J by 3 bases, with 16 bases between the two germline ends. CDR3 in amino acids: CASSTGRKHTGELFF. The CDR3 nucleotides are TGTGCCAGTTCGACAGGACGAAAACACACCGGGGAGCTGTTTTTT.